The clone carrying this T cell receptor beta chain showed up many times. What it binds is unknown. This sample was included in a study of T cells in Graves' hyperthyroidism and ophthalmopathy. Trimming cost V 6 bases and J 4 bases, with 7 bases left between them. This CDR3 has 12 amino acids. Germline assignment: CDR1 ENHRY and CDR2 SYGVKD. TCR beta CDR3 regions were amplified from RNA transcripts. Carried out on the TCR CDR3, a first-round RT-PCR used the HTBI primer set. TCRdb re-derived calls from the multiplex PCR reads in MiXCR, one entry per CDR3 protein. The sample lists 370,000 or so distinct CDR3 sequences; 15% to 18% were seen once. Whole-study findings and limits: Within blood appeared most thyroid clonotypes that had expanded above 0.001.

Sequencing was done on a sample of blood. The rearrangement links TRBV10-3 to TRBJ1-5, with D perhaps matching TRBD1 (5 bases). This clonotype was obtained from a woman aged 18-30 years with Graves' hyperthyroidism that later progressed to Graves' ophthalmopathy. CDR3: CAIRGENQPQHF. CDR3 DNA: TGTGCCATCAGGGGGGAGAATCAGCCCCAGCATTTT.